This paragraph reports one T cell receptor (beta chain). Original processing notes: Estimation of nucleated cell counts was performed using reference gene primer amplification. Clones were sequenced by immunoSEQ multiplex PCR, and TCRdb holds only the in-frame ones, with some missing. V, J and clone size reflect that table, while D and trimming were determined from the DNA. The table lists about 260,000 clones, about 87% of them singletons, with about 2.5% in the top ten. V lost 3 bases, J lost 6 bases, and 17 bases lay in between. Germline assignment: CDR1 MDHEN and CDR2 SYDVKM. The CDR3 covers 15 residues. This record belongs to a study of blood T cell repertoires in COVID-19. Across the study: Samples of COVID-19 (acute and convalescent) were obtained from the United States, Italy and Spain. Nucleic acid was either cDNA or gDNA, and it came from T cells, B-cell-depleted T cells, or PBMCs.

The origin of this receptor is a woman aged 50 to 60 with acute or convalescent COVID-19. The sequencing input was peripheral blood. The chain has TRBV28 and TRBJ1-2, with a weak D call TRBD1 (5 bases). CDR3 region: CASSFEQGGLDGYTF. The CDR3 DNA follows: TGTGCCAGCAGTTTTGAGCAGGGCGGATTGGATGGCTACACCTTC.